This entry describes one T cell receptor (beta chain). Profiled with immunoSEQ multiplex PCR; TCRdb holds only in-frame clones, not every one. The sample includes about 260,000 clones, about 87% seen only once; the top ten take approximately 1.2%. This sample was taken from a study of blood T cell repertoires in COVID-19. The V end was cut by 6 bases, the J end by 6 bases, with 15 bases between. The CDR3 runs 13 residues. Germline V lookup: CDR1 LNHDA, CDR2 SQIVND (reference sequence). Sequencing input: PBMCs or T cells enriched from blood (not recorded which). The sequence was collected from a woman aged 40-49 years with acute COVID-19. The chain has TRBV19 and TRBJ2-7, with TRBD2 as a possible D gene (5 bases). The CDR3 DNA reads as TGTGCCAGTAGCCCCCCGGGGATGGGCGAGCAGTACTTC. It is translated as CASSPPGMGEQYF.